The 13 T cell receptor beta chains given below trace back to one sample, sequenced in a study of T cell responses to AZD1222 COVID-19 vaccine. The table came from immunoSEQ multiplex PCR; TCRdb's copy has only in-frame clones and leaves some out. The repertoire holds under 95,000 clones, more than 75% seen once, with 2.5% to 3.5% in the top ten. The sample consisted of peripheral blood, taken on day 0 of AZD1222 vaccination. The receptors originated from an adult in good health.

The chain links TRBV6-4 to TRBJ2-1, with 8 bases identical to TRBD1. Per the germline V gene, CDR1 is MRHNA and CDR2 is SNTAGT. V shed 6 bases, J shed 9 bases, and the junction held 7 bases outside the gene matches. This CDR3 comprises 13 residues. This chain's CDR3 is CASSQDRVSEQFF. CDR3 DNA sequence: TGTGCCAGCAGCCAGGACAGGGTCAGTGAGCAGTTCTTC.

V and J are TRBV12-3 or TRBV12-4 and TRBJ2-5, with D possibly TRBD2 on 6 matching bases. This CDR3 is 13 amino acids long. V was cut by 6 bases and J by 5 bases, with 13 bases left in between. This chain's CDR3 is CASRGGMGETQYF. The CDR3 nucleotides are TGTGCCAGCAGAGGAGGGATGGGGGAGACCCAGTACTTC.

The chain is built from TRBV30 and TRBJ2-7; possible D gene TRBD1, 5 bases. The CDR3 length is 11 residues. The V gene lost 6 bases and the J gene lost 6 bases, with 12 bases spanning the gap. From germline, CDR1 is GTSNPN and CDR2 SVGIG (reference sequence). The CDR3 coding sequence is TGTGCCTGCAGTCGTACAGGCGAGCAGTACTTC. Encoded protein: CACSRTGEQYF.

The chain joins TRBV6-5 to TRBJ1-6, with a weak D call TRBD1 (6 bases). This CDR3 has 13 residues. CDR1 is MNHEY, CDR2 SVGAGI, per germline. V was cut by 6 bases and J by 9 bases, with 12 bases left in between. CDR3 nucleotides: TGTGCCAGCAGGCGAACAGGGTCTTCACCCCTCCACTTT. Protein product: CASRRTGSSPLHF.

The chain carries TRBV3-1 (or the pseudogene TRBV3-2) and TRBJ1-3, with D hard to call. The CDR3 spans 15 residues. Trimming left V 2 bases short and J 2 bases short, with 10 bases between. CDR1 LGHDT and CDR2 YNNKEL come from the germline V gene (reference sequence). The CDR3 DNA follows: TGTGCCAGCAGCCAACGAGGGAATCCTGGAAACACCATATATTTT. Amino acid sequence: CASSQRGNPGNTIYF.

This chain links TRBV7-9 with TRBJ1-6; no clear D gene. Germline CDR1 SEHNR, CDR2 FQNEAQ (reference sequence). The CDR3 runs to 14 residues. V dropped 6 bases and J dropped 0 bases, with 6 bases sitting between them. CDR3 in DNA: TGTGCCAGCAGTACAAGCTCCTATAATTCACCCCTCCACTTT. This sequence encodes CASSTSSYNSPLHF.

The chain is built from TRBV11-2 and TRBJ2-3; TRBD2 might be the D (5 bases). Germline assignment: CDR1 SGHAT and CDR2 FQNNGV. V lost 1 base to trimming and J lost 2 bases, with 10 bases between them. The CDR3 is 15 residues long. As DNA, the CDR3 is TGTGCCAGCAGCTTAGTGGGGAGAGACACAGATACGCAGTATTTT. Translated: CASSLVGRDTDTQYF. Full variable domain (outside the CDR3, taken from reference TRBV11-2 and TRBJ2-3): EAGVAQSPRYKIIEKRQSVAFWCNPISGHATLYWYQQILGQGPKLLIQFQNNGVVDDSQLPKDRFSAERLKGVDSTLKIQPAKLEDSAVYLCASSLVGRDTDTQYFGPGTRLTVL.

Here the CDR3 reads CASKSRGQNYQPQHF. Here the CDR3 DNA reads TGTGCCAGTAAATCAAGGGGACAGAACTATCAGCCCCAGCATTTT. This rearrangement joins TRBV19 to TRBJ1-5, with 7 bases lining up with TRBD1. This CDR3 is built from 15 residues. The germline gives CDR1 LNHDA, CDR2 SQIVND (reference sequence). The junction had 11 bases not matched to a gene; V was cut back by 7 bases and J by 5 bases.

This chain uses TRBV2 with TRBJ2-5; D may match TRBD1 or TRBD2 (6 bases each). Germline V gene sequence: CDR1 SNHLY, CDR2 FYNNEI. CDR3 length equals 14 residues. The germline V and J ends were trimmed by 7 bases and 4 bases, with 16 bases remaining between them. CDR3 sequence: CASITPGARETQYF. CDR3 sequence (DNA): TGTGCCAGCATAACACCGGGGGCTCGAGAGACCCAGTACTTC.

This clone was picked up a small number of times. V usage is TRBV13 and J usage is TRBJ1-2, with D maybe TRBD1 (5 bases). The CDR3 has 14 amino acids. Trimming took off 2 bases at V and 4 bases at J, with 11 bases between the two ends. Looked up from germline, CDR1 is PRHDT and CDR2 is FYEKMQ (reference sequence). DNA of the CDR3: TGTGCCAGCAGCTTATCGGGGGAGATCTATGGCTACACCTTC. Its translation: CASSLSGEIYGYTF.

In nucleotides, the CDR3 is TGTGCCAGCAGTTACGGAAGGGGTGAGCAGTTCTTC. Translated: CASSYGRGEQFF. The chain carries TRBV6-5 and TRBJ2-1, with a weak D call TRBD1 (5 bases). The CDR3 runs 12 residues. V was pared by 2 bases and J by 9 bases, with 8 bases between. The germline CDR1 and CDR2 sequences are MNHEY and SVGAGI.

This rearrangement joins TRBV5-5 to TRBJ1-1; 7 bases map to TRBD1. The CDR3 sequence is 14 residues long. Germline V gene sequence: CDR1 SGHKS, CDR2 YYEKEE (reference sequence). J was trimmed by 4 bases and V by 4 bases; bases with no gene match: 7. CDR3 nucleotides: TGTGCCAGCAGCGATACAGGGGCGGCCACTGAAGCTTTCTTT. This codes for CASSDTGAATEAFF.

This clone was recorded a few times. The CDR3 DNA reads TGCAGTGCTCGTGGGTCGGACAACCAAGAGACCCAGTACTTC. It codes for CSARGSDNQETQYF. V is TRBV20-1 and J is TRBJ2-5, with D maybe TRBD1 (5 bases). The CDR3 sequence is 14 residues long. Germline values: CDR1 DFQATT, CDR2 SNEGSKA (reference sequence). The V gene lost 5 bases and the J gene lost 0 bases, with 13 bases spanning the gap.